This TCR beta chain is drawn from a study of OX40 agonist ivuxolimab in advanced cancers. Exclusion applied to patients with autoimmune disease history or systemic immunosuppression. Produced via immunoSEQ multiplex PCR; TCRdb's table is partial and in-frame only. The table has approximately 74,000 clones, roughly 80% seen once; the top ten hold under 7%. Germline CDR1 and CDR2: WSHSY and SAAADI. Trimming took off 3 bases at V and 8 bases at J, with 10 bases between the two ends. This CDR3 spans 12 amino acids. The clonotype comes from an adult with an advanced solid tumor such as melanoma, head and neck, liver or kidney cancer. The chain is built from TRBV10-2 and TRBJ1-1; no clear D gene. Sequencing was performed on CD4+ or CD8+ T cells sorted from blood, taken in a trial of the OX40 agonist ivuxolimab. The CDR3 sequence is CASSDNEIEAFF. Here the CDR3 DNA reads TGCGCCAGCAGTGATAACGAGATCGAAGCTTTCTTT.